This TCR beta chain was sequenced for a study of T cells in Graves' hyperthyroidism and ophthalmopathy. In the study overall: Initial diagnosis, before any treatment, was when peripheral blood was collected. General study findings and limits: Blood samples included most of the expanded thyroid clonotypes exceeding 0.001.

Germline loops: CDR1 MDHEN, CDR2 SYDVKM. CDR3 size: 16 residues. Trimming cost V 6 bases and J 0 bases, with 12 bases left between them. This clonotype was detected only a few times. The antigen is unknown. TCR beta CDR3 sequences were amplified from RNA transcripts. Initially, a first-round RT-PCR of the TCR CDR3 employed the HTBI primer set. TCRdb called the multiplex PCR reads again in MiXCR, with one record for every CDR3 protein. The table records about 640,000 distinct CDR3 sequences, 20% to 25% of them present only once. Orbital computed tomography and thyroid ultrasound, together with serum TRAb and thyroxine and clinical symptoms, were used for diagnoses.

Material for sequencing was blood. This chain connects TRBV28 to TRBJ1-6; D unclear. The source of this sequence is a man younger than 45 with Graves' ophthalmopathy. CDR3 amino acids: CASSLGLRSYNSPLHF. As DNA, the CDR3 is TGTGCCAGCAGCCTAGGCTTGCGCTCCTATAATTCACCCCTCCACTTT. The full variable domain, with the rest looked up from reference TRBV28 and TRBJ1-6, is DVKVTQSSRYLVKRTGEKVFLECVQDMDHENMFWYRQDPGLGLRLIYFSYDVKMKEKGDIPEGYSVSREKKERFSLILESASTNQTSMYLCASSLGLRSYNSPLHFGNGTRLTVT.